The 17 T cell receptor beta chains presented below share a single source sample, sequenced in a study of graft-versus-host responses after intestinal transplantation. This table comes from immunoSEQ multiplex PCR, and its TCRdb copy is limited to in-frame clones, with some not included. Found here are roughly 99,000 clones, roughly 86% of them singletons; the top ten hold about 1.5%. The sample was PBMCs, taken 255 days after intestinal transplant. Receptor source: a human patient who received an intestinal transplant, so some T cells may come from the graft donor.

This clone was detected only a few times. V is TRBV7-9 and J is TRBJ1-3; D unresolved. V dropped 0 bases and J dropped 4 bases, with 1 base sitting between them. CDR3 length: 12 amino acids. Germline V gene data show CDR1 as SEHNR and CDR2 as FQNEAQ (reference sequence). CDR3 nucleotides: TGTGCCAGCAGCTTAGCGGGAAACACCATATATTTT. This codes for CASSLAGNTIYF.

This clone came up a few times. This chain connects TRBV5-3 to TRBJ2-3; 12 bases map to TRBD2. TRBV5-3 is an ORF for which the function is uncertain. V lost 3 bases, J lost 4 bases, and 6 bases stayed unmatched. The CDR3 sequence is 16 residues long. CDR3: CARSSLASGRADTQYF. The CDR3 nucleotides read TGTGCCAGAAGCTCTTTGGCTAGCGGGAGGGCAGATACGCAGTATTTT.

The genes are TRBV7-9 and TRBJ2-3; 12 bases line up with TRBD2. The germline V gene encodes CDR1 SEHNR and CDR2 FQNEAQ (reference sequence). This CDR3 is 16 amino acids long. The V gene end was trimmed by 3 bases and the J gene end by 3 bases; junction bases not matched to a gene: 4. CDR3 nucleotides: TGTGCCAGCAGCTTTACTAGCGGGAGGTTGACAGATACGCAGTATTTT. It is translated as CASSFTSGRLTDTQYF.

This clone was recorded a few times. The chain joins TRBV5-1 to TRBJ2-1; D gene unclear. Trimming pared 0 bases from V and 7 bases from J, leaving 14 bases between. Germline values: CDR1 SGHRS, CDR2 YFSETQ. This CDR3 is 15 amino acids long. Written as DNA, the CDR3 is TGCGCCAGCAGCTTGGGACGAGGAGACTTGAATGAGCAGTTCTTC. This codes for CASSLGRGDLNEQFF. Based on the CDR3 plus reference TRBV5-1 and TRBJ2-1, the full variable domain is KAGVTQTPRYLIKTRGQQVTLSCSPISGHRSVSWYQQTPGQGLQFLFEYFSETQRNKGNFPGRFSGRQFSNSRSEMNVSTLELGDSALYLCASSLGRGDLNEQFFGPGTRLTVL.

The CDR3 sequence is CASSVSRSSGNTIYF. The CDR3 DNA follows: TGTGCCAGCAGTGTAAGCAGGTCGTCAGGAAACACCATATATTTT. The V and J genes are TRBV2 and TRBJ1-3; D is unresolved. Germline values: CDR1 SNHLY, CDR2 FYNNEI. CDR3 length: 15 amino acids. Trimming removed 4 bases at V and 4 bases at J, with 14 bases between.

The CDR3 sequence is CASSGSGRAGSYNEQFF. CDR3 nucleotides: TGTGCCAGTAGTGGTAGCGGGAGGGCTGGCTCCTACAATGAGCAGTTCTTC. This chain joins TRBV19 and TRBJ2-1, with 11 bases lining up with TRBD2. This CDR3 is 17 amino acids long. Trimming cost V 5 bases and J 0 bases; bases outside gene matches: 6. The V gene's germline CDR1 is LNHDA and CDR2 SQIVND (reference sequence).

This clone is a singleton in its sample. This chain links TRBV6-5 with TRBJ1-1; D remains ambiguous. Trimming cost V 6 bases and J 8 bases, with 10 bases left between them. Germline V lookup: CDR1 MNHEY, CDR2 SVGAGI. The CDR3 contains 11 residues. The CDR3 nucleotides read TGTGCCAGCAGCCGTGATCGGGAAGCTTTCTTT. Translation gives CASSRDREAFF.

V gene TRBV5-4 combines with J gene TRBJ2-7; no clear D gene. Trimming removed 5 bases at V and 6 bases at J, with 18 bases between. The germline CDR1 and CDR2 sequences are SGHNT and YYREEE (reference sequence). The CDR3 consists of 14 residues. The CDR3 DNA reads TGTGCCAGCAGATCCTTTGGTTCTAGTGGCGAGCAGTACTTC. Protein product: CASRSFGSSGEQYF. The variable domain in full, with the rest retrieved from reference TRBV5-4 and TRBJ2-7, is ETGVTQSPTHLIKTRGQQVTLRCSSQSGHNTVSWYQQALGQGPQFIFQYYREEENGRGNFPPRFSGLQFPNYSSELNVNALELDDSALYLCASRSFGSSGEQYFGPGTRLTVT.

As DNA, the CDR3 is TGTGCCAGCTTAGCCGGCTACGAGCAGTACTTC. This sequence encodes CASLAGYEQYF. V usage is TRBV6-1 and J usage is TRBJ2-7; D call uncertain. This CDR3 spans 11 amino acids. With 8 bases removed from V and 3 bases from J, the gap between germline ends came to 8 bases. The germline V gene encodes CDR1 MNHNS and CDR2 SASEGT.

The V and J genes are TRBV18 and TRBJ1-5; 8 bases are shared with TRBD1. V lost 1 base and J lost 2; bases outside the gene matches: 16. Germline CDR1 is KGHSH and CDR2 is LQKENI. The CDR3 loop spans 20 amino acids. CDR3 sequence: CASSPLDGTGNKGGNQPQHF. The CDR3 DNA sequence: TGTGCCAGCTCACCACTTGATGGGACAGGCAATAAGGGGGGCAATCAGCCCCAGCATTTT.

The V and J genes are TRBV10-3 and TRBJ2-3; 7 bases fit TRBD2. CDR3 length: 17 residues. Germline CDR1 and CDR2: ENHRY and SYGVKD. V trimming: 3 bases; J trimming: 4 bases; junction bases outside the gene matches: 13. The CDR3 coding sequence is TGTGCCATCAGTGACCTAAAACGCGGGGAGGGCGCAGATACGCAGTATTTT. Its protein product is CAISDLKRGEGADTQYF.

About this clone itself: A junction boundary mismatches the germline segment, possibly from a read error. This sequence joins TRBV19 and TRBJ2-6, with D tentatively TRBD2 (6 bases). CDR1 and CDR2 (germline): LNHDA, SQIVND (reference sequence). The CDR3 is made up of 13 amino acids. The CDR3 DNA is TGTGCCAGCCAGGGTGGCGGGGCCAACGTCCTGACTTTT. Amino acids: CASQGGGANVLTF.

This chain uses TRBV5-1 with TRBJ2-3, with TRBD2 matching 8 bases. CDR1 is SGHRS, CDR2 YFSETQ, per germline. The CDR3 contains 15 residues. The V and J ends lost 2 bases and 2 bases, in that order; junction bases with no gene match: 4. DNA for the CDR3: TGCGCCAGCAGCTTCAGCGGGGGCCCCACAGATACGCAGTATTTT. Protein sequence: CASSFSGGPTDTQYF.

J is TRBJ2-3 and V is TRBV6-6; 8 bases are shared with TRBD2. CDR3 length equals 16 residues. Trimming cost V 6 bases and J 4 bases; bases outside gene matches: 12. The germline V gene has CDR1 MNHNY and CDR2 SVGAGI (reference sequence). The CDR3 DNA sequence: TGTGCCAGCAGCCACCACCGGGGGGGGGCAGCAGATACGCAGTATTTT. It yields the protein CASSHHRGGAADTQYF.

The chain has TRBV10-3 and TRBJ2-5, with 14 bases aligning to TRBD2. This CDR3 region has 15 residues. V lost 6 bases and J lost 7; bases outside the gene matches: 7. Germline V CDR1 and CDR2: ENHRY, SYGVKD. The CDR3 sequence: CAISGPGLAGGTQYF. The CDR3 coding sequence is TGTGCCATCAGCGGGCCCGGACTAGCGGGAGGGACCCAGTACTTC.

The chain combines TRBV5-4 with TRBJ2-5; D may be TRBD1 (6 bases). Germline CDR1 SGHNT, CDR2 YYREEE (reference sequence). V lost 1 base to trimming and J lost 3 bases, with 7 bases between them. This CDR3 contains 13 residues. As DNA, the CDR3 is TGTGCCAGCAGCTTGTACAGGGAAGAGACCCAGTACTTC. It encodes CASSLYREETQYF.

This chain uses TRBV28 with TRBJ1-5, with a weak D call TRBD1 (5 bases). Per the germline V gene, CDR1 is MDHEN and CDR2 is SYDVKM. V shed 6 bases and J shed 0 bases, with 21 bases lying between them. CDR3 size: 18 residues. In DNA, the CDR3 is TGTGCCAGCAGGACCCCCCGGGACGGCTTATATAGCAATCAGCCCCAGCATTTT. This codes for CASRTPRDGLYSNQPQHF.